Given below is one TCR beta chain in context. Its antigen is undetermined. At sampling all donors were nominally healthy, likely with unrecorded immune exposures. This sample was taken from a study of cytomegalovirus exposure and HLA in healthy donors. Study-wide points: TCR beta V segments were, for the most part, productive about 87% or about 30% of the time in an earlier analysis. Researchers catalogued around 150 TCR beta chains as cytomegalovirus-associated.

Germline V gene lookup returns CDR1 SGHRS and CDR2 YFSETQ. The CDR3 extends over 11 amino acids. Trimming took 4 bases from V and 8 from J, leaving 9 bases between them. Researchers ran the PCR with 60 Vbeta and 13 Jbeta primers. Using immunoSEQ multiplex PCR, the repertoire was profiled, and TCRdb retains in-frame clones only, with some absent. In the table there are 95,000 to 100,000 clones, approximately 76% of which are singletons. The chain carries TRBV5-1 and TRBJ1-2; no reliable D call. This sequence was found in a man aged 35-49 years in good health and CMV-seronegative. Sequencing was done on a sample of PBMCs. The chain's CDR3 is CASSESGGYTF. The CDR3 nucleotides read TGCGCCAGCAGCGAATCCGGGGGCTACACCTTC. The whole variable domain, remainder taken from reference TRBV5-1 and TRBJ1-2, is KAGVTQTPRYLIKTRGQQVTLSCSPISGHRSVSWYQQTPGQGLQFLFEYFSETQRNKGNFPGRFSGRQFSNSRSEMNVSTLELGDSALYLCASSESGGYTFGSGTRLTVV.